This T cell receptor (beta chain) appears in the sequencing data of a study of response to subunit inactivated influenza vaccine. Trimming shortened V by 6 bases and J by 6 bases, and 20 bases separated the two germline ends. Germline V gene lookup returns CDR1 SGHVS and CDR2 FQNEAQ. The CDR3 is 16 amino acids. Findings and limits, study-wide: The authors suggested that few new T cells are recruited per seasonal influenza vaccination.

TCRdb reprocessed the RT-PCR reads with MiXCR, giving one entry per CDR3 protein. The sample has about 780,000 distinct CDR3 sequences, about 18% seen once. Comments on this clonotype: Its antigen is as yet unknown.

This TCR came from a man over 45 who received an inactivated influenza vaccine. The sample consisted of PBMCs from blood, taken around 5 days after vaccination. This chain links TRBV7-8 with TRBJ2-2; either TRBD1 or TRBD2 may fit D (5 bases each). CDR3 DNA sequence: TGTGCCAGCAGGAGCACCGGGACGGCGGTGGCCGGGGAGCTGTTTTTT. Amino acid sequence: CASRSTGTAVAGELFF.